Listed below are T cell receptor beta chains from one sample, sequenced in a study of T cell responses to AZD1222 COVID-19 vaccine. Measured with immunoSEQ multiplex PCR; TCRdb has only the in-frame clones, and not every one. The sample contains under 150,000 clones, roughly nine tenths of which appear only once. The sample was peripheral blood, taken 28 days after the second AZD1222 dose. Source of these receptors: an adult who received the AZD1222 COVID-19 vaccine. CDR3s include the opening cysteine and the closing phenylalanine or tryptophan. D genes are given only for firm matches. Clone size is stated in some rows and not others, as once, few, many or a class when expanded.

v_call	j_call	d_call	clone_size	cdr3_aa	cdr3_nt
TRBV10-3	TRBJ2-4	TRBD2	-	CAISELREGAKNIQYF	TGTGCCATCAGTGAGCTTCGGGAGGGGGCCAAAAACATTCAGTACTTC
TRBV9	TRBJ1-1	TRBD1	-	CASSVGSGTGEAFF	TGTGCCAGCAGCGTAGGATCCGGGACAGGTGAAGCTTTCTTT
TRBV30	TRBJ1-1	-	-	CAWSVQYGRRQRNAFF	TGTGCCTGGAGTGTACAGTATGGAAGGAGACAGAGGAACGCTTTCTTT
TRBV5-6	TRBJ1-1	-	-	CASSFEYRNTEAFF	TGTGCCAGCAGCTTTGAGTACCGGAACACTGAAGCTTTCTTT
TRBV3-1/TRBV3-2	TRBJ1-1	-	-	CASSQGRGTEAFF	TGTGCCAGCAGCCAAGGGCGGGGCACTGAAGCTTTCTTT
TRBV27	TRBJ1-6	-	-	CASSLSRDSPLHF	TGTGCCAGCAGTTTATCAAGGGATTCACCCCTCCACTTT
TRBV2	TRBJ2-5	-	-	CASSQWETQYF	TGTGCCAGCAGCCAGTGGGAGACCCAGTACTTC
TRBV2	TRBJ1-6	TRBD1	-	CARSTGNSPLHF	TGTGCCAGATCGACAGGGAATTCACCCCTCCACTTT
TRBV19	TRBJ1-5	-	once	CASLSLGNQPQHF	TGTGCCAGCCTCTCATTGGGCAATCAGCCCCAGCATTTT
TRBV6-5	TRBJ2-3	-	-	CASWGWSETQYF	TGTGCCTCCTGGGGGTGGTCTGAAACGCAGTATTTT
TRBV7-2	TRBJ1-6	-	-	CASSPGQRSSPLHF	TGTGCCAGCAGCCCAGGACAGAGGTCTTCACCCCTCCACTTT
TRBV13	TRBJ1-2	-	-	CASSPLGRSVAGYTF	TGTGCCAGCAGCCCCCTTGGACGGTCCGTTGCCGGCTACACCTTC
TRBV3-1/TRBV3-2	TRBJ2-1	-	-	CATLGYYNEQFF	TGTGCCACCCTGGGGTACTACAATGAGCAGTTCTTC
TRBV11-2	TRBJ2-1	TRBD2	-	CASSLGGLEFF	TGTGCCAGCAGCCTCGGGGGACTAGAGTTCTTC
TRBV10-3	TRBJ1-2	-	once	CAISESWGTNYGYTF	TGTGCCATCAGTGAGTCATGGGGAACTAACTATGGCTACACCTTC
TRBV15	TRBJ2-5	-	-	CATSKWGIYQETQYF	TGTGCCACCAGCAAGTGGGGCATCTACCAAGAGACCCAGTACTTC
TRBV7-3	TRBJ1-1	-	-	CASSSSEGSKAFF	TGTGCCAGCAGCTCCTCGGAGGGCAGTAAAGCTTTCTTT
TRBV9	TRBJ1-2	-	-	CASSAAGTIPFYGYTF	TGTGCCAGCAGCGCCGCCGGGACTATCCCATTCTATGGCTACACCTTC
TRBV6-5	TRBJ1-1	-	-	CASSMDRSNTEAFF	TGTGCCAGCAGTATGGACCGGTCAAACACTGAAGCTTTCTTT
TRBV5-1	TRBJ1-6	-	few	CASSPDTPNNSPLHF	TGCGCCAGCAGCCCCGATACTCCGAACAATTCACCCCTCCACTTT
TRBV7-8	TRBJ2-3	-	once	CASSLERGASDTQYF	TGTGCCAGCAGCTTAGAGAGGGGGGCCTCCGATACGCAGTATTTT
TRBV6-5	TRBJ1-3	-	-	CASSYLAKPGNTIYF	TGTGCCAGCAGTTACTTGGCAAAACCTGGAAACACCATATATTTT
TRBV9	TRBJ1-1	-	-	CASSPRGPLDTEAFF	TGTGCCAGCAGCCCCCGTGGACCGTTGGACACTGAAGCTTTCTTT
TRBV27	TRBJ1-6	-	-	CASNKEGIRQATLSSYNSPLHF	TGTGCCAGCAATAAGGAGGGGATTCGACAGGCGACCCTTAGCTCCTATAATTCACCCCTCCACTTT
TRBV3-1/TRBV3-2	TRBJ2-2	-	-	CASSQDAGRTGELFF	TGTGCCAGCAGCCAAGACGCAGGGCGCACCGGGGAGCTGTTTTTT
TRBV11-2	TRBJ1-5	-	-	CASSLDTALLQHF	TGTGCCAGCAGCTTAGATACCGCCCTGCTACAGCATTTT
TRBV3-1/TRBV3-2	TRBJ2-7	-	-	CASSQYSLYEQYF	TGTGCCAGCAGCCAGTACAGTCTCTACGAGCAGTACTTC
TRBV18	TRBJ1-1	-	-	CASAGSLLTMNTEAFF	TGTGCCAGCGCAGGGTCTCTCTTGACGATGAACACTGAAGCTTTCTTT
TRBV11-3	TRBJ2-3	-	-	CASSFGQNTDTQYF	TGTGCCAGCAGCTTTGGACAGAACACAGATACGCAGTATTTT
TRBV9	TRBJ1-2	TRBD1	once	CASSPTGGYGYTF	TGTGCCAGCAGCCCAACAGGGGGCTATGGCTACACCTTC
TRBV6-5	TRBJ2-3	-	-	CASSYRESTDTQYF	TGTGCCAGCAGTTACCGGGAAAGCACAGATACGCAGTATTTT
TRBV11-2	TRBJ1-1	TRBD1	-	CASSQQGATEAFF	TGTGCCAGCAGCCAACAGGGGGCAACCGAAGCTTTCTTT
TRBV18	TRBJ1-1	-	-	CASSGGRTEAFF	TGTGCCAGCTCAGGAGGGCGAACTGAAGCTTTCTTT
TRBV2	TRBJ1-4	-	-	CATASRDREKLFF	TGTGCCACCGCATCCCGGGACCGTGAAAAACTGTTTTTT
TRBV11-2	TRBJ2-7	TRBD2	once	CASSLGTSGYEQYF	TGTGCCAGCAGCTTAGGGACTAGCGGCTACGAGCAGTACTTC
TRBV27	TRBJ1-6	-	-	CASSFHGGLTSSYNSPLHF	TGTGCCAGCAGTTTCCATGGCGGGTTGACCAGCTCCTATAATTCACCCCTCCACTTT
TRBV6-5	TRBJ1-6	-	-	CASSYKDAPLHF	TGTGCCAGCAGTTACAAAGATGCGCCCCTCCACTTT
TRBV11-2	TRBJ1-5	-	-	CASSQASGNQPQHF	TGTGCCAGCAGCCAGGCCAGTGGCAATCAGCCCCAGCATTTT
TRBV7-2	TRBJ1-3	-	-	CASSASGWQAGNTIYF	TGTGCCAGCAGCGCTAGTGGCTGGCAGGCTGGAAACACCATATATTTT
TRBV2	TRBJ1-2	TRBD1	-	CASSEGRGYGYTF	TGTGCCAGCAGTGAAGGCAGGGGGTACGGCTACACCTTC
TRBV6-5	TRBJ1-2	-	few	CASSYRGGYGYTF	TGTGCCAGCAGTTACCGGGGGGGCTATGGCTACACCTTC
TRBV27	TRBJ2-1	-	few	CASRLGFPGNEQFF	TGTGCCAGCAGGCTGGGATTCCCGGGCAATGAGCAGTTCTTC